This TCR beta chain was documented in a study of shared clonotypes between healthy human individuals. Findings and limits, study-wide: Sampling covered nothing but blood. Tissue TCR repertoires likely differ from those found in blood.

Produced via immunoSEQ multiplex PCR; TCRdb's table is partial and in-frame only. The data show 150,000 to 200,000 clones, with 80% to 95% seen just once and 0.067% held by the top ten. On this clone itself: Antigen: not known.

The sequence was collected from a woman between 25 and 40 years old in good health. Input material: naive CD4+ T cells sorted from blood. The sample's subset: CD45RA+ positively selected.

The CDR3 nucleotides are TGTGCCAGCGAGAGACTTAGCACTGAAGCTTTCTTT. Its protein is CASERLSTEAFF. The chain recombines TRBV28 with TRBJ1-1; no clear D. Trimming removed 8 bases from V and 4 bases from J, with 11 bases in between. This CDR3 spans 12 amino acids. Germline-derived CDR1 and CDR2 are MDHEN and SYDVKM.